These T cell receptor beta chains were read from a single sample in a study of identical twins. A single record per CDR3 protein comes from TCRdb applying MiXCR to the 5' RACE reads. Here the sample spans about 470,000 distinct CDR3 sequences, 20% to 25% being singletons. A further study also used this sample, focusing on T cells expressing NK-cell markers.

Sequenced: CD4+ T cells sorted from blood. The receptors here all came from a woman between 18 and 30 years old in good health. Both conserved end residues are part of each CDR3. A D gene is named only where the DNA matches it firmly. Where a row states a size, it is once, few, many or the class of an expanded clone; other rows omit it.

size	V	D	J	CDR3	DNA
-	TRBV5-5	-	TRBJ2-1	CASSQEWEMNEQFF	TGTGCCAGCAGCCAAGAGTGGGAGATGAATGAGCAGTTCTTC
few	TRBV20-1	-	TRBJ2-7	CSALPLAIYEQYF	TGCAGTGCTCTACCCTTAGCGATCTACGAGCAGTACTTC
few	TRBV5-1	-	TRBJ2-5	CASSNGTPGQETQYF	TGCGCCAGCAGCAACGGGACACCCGGCCAAGAGACCCAGTACTTC
-	TRBV7-6	-	TRBJ2-5	CASSLGAAFQETQYF	TGTGCCAGCAGCTTAGGGGCGGCGTTCCAAGAGACCCAGTACTTC
-	TRBV6-1	-	TRBJ2-3	CASSRGFSTDTQYF	TGTGCCAGCAGTCGGGGTTTTAGCACAGATACGCAGTATTTT
-	TRBV7-9	-	TRBJ2-5	CASSLNKGAEETQYF	TGTGCCAGCAGCTTAAATAAAGGGGCCGAAGAGACCCAGTACTTC
few	TRBV5-1	-	TRBJ2-6	CATSFTNGANVLTF	TGCGCCACCTCATTTACAAATGGGGCCAACGTCCTGACTTTC
few	TRBV5-1	TRBD2	TRBJ2-7	CASSPGSRGRANEQYF	TGCGCCAGCAGCCCCGGGAGTCGCGGGAGGGCCAACGAGCAGTACTTC
-	TRBV29-1	-	TRBJ1-1	CSVVGHQNTEAFF	TGCAGCGTTGTCGGACACCAGAACACTGAAGCTTTCTTT
-	TRBV5-4	-	TRBJ2-7	CASSLELATYEQYF	TGTGCCAGCAGCTTGGAACTAGCAACCTACGAGCAGTACTTC
few	TRBV27	TRBD2	TRBJ2-3	CASSLFKRGGSDTQYF	TGTGCCAGCAGTTTATTCAAGCGGGGGGGCTCAGATACGCAGTATTTT
few	TRBV5-1	-	TRBJ2-2	CASTLLGGTGELFF	TGCGCCAGCACCTTACTGGGTGGCACCGGGGAGCTGTTTTTT
few	TRBV6-5	-	TRBJ2-7	CASSYSPGGSYEQYF	TGTGCCAGCAGTTACTCTCCTGGCGGCTCCTACGAGCAGTACTTC
-	TRBV6-2/TRBV6-3	-	TRBJ1-2	CASRDPGRDAGYTF	TGTGCCAGCAGAGACCCGGGACGCGATGCCGGCTACACCTTC
many	TRBV10-3	-	TRBJ2-3	CAISVEEPDTQYF	TGTGCCATCAGTGTGGAGGAGCCAGATACGCAGTATTTT
few	TRBV7-2	-	TRBJ1-2	CASSLRLDYGYTF	TGTGCCAGCAGCTTACGACTCGACTATGGCTACACCTTC
few	TRBV20-1	TRBD2	TRBJ2-5	CSASGQRDIETQYF	TGCAGTGCTAGTGGCCAGCGGGATATTGAGACCCAGTACTTC
-	TRBV29-1	TRBD2	TRBJ2-1	CSPPTSGYYNEQFF	TGCAGCCCTCCGACTAGCGGTTACTACAATGAGCAGTTCTTC
-	TRBV5-1	-	TRBJ2-7	CASSLSVGGPGEQYF	TGCGCCAGCAGCCTTTCTGTCGGAGGGCCTGGCGAGCAGTACTTC
few	TRBV5-1	-	TRBJ2-3	CASSLGTGRTDTQYF	TGCGCCAGCAGCTTGGGTACAGGCCGCACAGATACGCAGTATTTT
-	TRBV10-3	-	TRBJ1-1	CAIRNREDTEAFF	TGTGCCATCAGGAACAGGGAGGACACTGAAGCTTTCTTT
-	TRBV6-5	-	TRBJ2-5	CASSYSGLKETQYF	TGTGCCAGCAGTTACTCGGGGCTGAAGGAGACCCAGTACTTC
few	TRBV12-3/TRBV12-4	-	TRBJ1-2	CASSRRSRGYTF	TGTGCCAGCAGTAGGCGGTCCCGAGGCTACACCTTC
few	TRBV6-2/TRBV6-3	-	TRBJ2-7	CASRSGNYEQYF	TGTGCCAGCAGATCAGGAAACTACGAGCAGTACTTC
-	TRBV20-1	TRBD2	TRBJ2-1	CSVASGRENEQFF	TGCAGTGTGGCTAGCGGGAGGGAGAATGAGCAGTTCTTC
-	TRBV6-4	TRBD2	TRBJ2-3	CASSKSSGGIDTQYF	TGTGCCAGCAGTAAGTCCAGCGGGGGCATTGATACGCAGTATTTT
few	TRBV27	TRBD2	TRBJ2-7	CASSTTLAGHEQYF	TGTGCCAGCAGTACGACTCTAGCGGGGCACGAGCAGTACTTC
-	TRBV3-1	-	TRBJ1-6	CASRGYSGSPLHF	TGTGCCAGCAGGGGTTATTCTGGCTCACCCCTCCACTTT
few	TRBV5-1	-	TRBJ2-4	CASSQTPKNIQYF	TGCGCCAGCAGCCAGACTCCCAAAAACATTCAGTACTTC
-	TRBV6-1	TRBD2	TRBJ2-1	CASRKGLAGPTNLEQFF	TGTGCCAGCAGGAAAGGGCTAGCGGGCCCAACAAATCTTGAGCAGTTCTTC
few	TRBV7-9	TRBD2	TRBJ2-7	CASSTGTSGMDLHEQYF	TGTGCCAGCAGCACCGGGACTAGCGGGATGGACTTGCACGAGCAGTACTTC
-	TRBV7-2	-	TRBJ2-7	CASSSDQLTQQYF	TGTGCCAGCAGCTCCGACCAGTTGACTCAGCAGTACTTC
many	TRBV7-8	-	TRBJ1-4	CASSLFLGKLFF	TGTGCCAGCAGCTTGTTTTTAGGAAAACTGTTTTTT
few	TRBV12-3/TRBV12-4	-	TRBJ1-2	CASSLRDANYGYTF	TGTGCCAGCAGTTTAAGGGACGCTAACTATGGCTACACCTTC
few	TRBV20-1	TRBD2	TRBJ2-7	CSAIVAGGIEQYF	TGCAGTGCTATAGTAGCGGGAGGTATCGAGCAGTACTTC
-	TRBV15	-	TRBJ2-7	CATSTAGISYEQYF	TGTGCCACCAGCACCGCGGGGATCTCCTACGAGCAGTACTTC
-	TRBV7-3	-	TRBJ1-2	CASSLTPGTSIGYTF	TGTGCCAGCAGCTTAACACCCGGGACCTCCATAGGCTACACCTTC
-	TRBV12-3/TRBV12-4	-	TRBJ1-3	CASGIMSGNTIYF	TGTGCCAGCGGAATTATGTCTGGAAACACCATATATTTT
few	TRBV6-1	-	TRBJ1-2	CASSPGLLYGYTF	TGTGCCAGCAGCCCCGGTCTCCTATATGGCTACACCTTC
few	TRBV20-1	TRBD1	TRBJ2-7	CSAPTGTGSYEQYF	TGCAGTGCTCCGACCGGGACAGGGTCCTACGAGCAGTACTTC
few	TRBV10-3	-	TRBJ2-5	CAIRRNSGPWETQYF	TGTGCCATCAGGAGAAATTCTGGGCCCTGGGAGACCCAGTACTTC
-	TRBV14	TRBD2	TRBJ2-1	CASSQRLAVDNEQFF	TGTGCCAGCAGCCAAAGACTAGCGGTCGACAATGAGCAGTTCTTC
-	TRBV27	-	TRBJ2-7	CASSSAWDSYEQYF	TGTGCCAGCAGTTCCGCTTGGGACTCCTACGAGCAGTACTTC
few	TRBV12-3/TRBV12-4	TRBD1	TRBJ1-1	CASRDRGYTEAFF	TGTGCCAGCAGGGACAGGGGGTACACTGAAGCTTTCTTT
few	TRBV12-3/TRBV12-4	-	TRBJ2-1	CASSLWVQGEQFF	TGTGCCAGCAGTTTGTGGGTACAGGGTGAGCAGTTCTTC
-	TRBV11-2	TRBD2	TRBJ2-5	CASSEVTSEETQYF	TGTGCCAGCAGTGAGGTCACTAGCGAAGAGACCCAGTACTTC